This T cell receptor (beta chain) was profiled in a study of molecular identifiers for immune sequencing clone quantification (dated by TCRdb to the late 2010s). Notes on the research overall: For a replicate experiment, RNA from roughly 18,000 or 92,000 naive CD8 T cells was divided into five aliquots, and four of the five aliquots were sequenced. This methods study used CD8 T cells to benchmark TCR RNA copy counting and molecular-identifier clustering-based TCR repertoire sequencing (MIDCIRS).

Library preparation was by PCR. Sequencing used an Illumina HiSeq 4000. Bulk TCR libraries were prepared as previously described, using TCR primers listed in Table S5. Purification of total RNA was performed with the Qiagen AllPrep DNA/RNA kit. Before analysis, reads from multiple sequencing runs of the same library were pooled. In the original analysis: Reads were retained only if an exact TCR constant sequence was present, and the retained reads were trimmed to 150 nt and grouped according to their 12-nt molecular barcodes. Reads inside each barcode group were sub-clustered using a 15% Levenshtein threshold, and a quality-weighted consensus sequence was constructed for each RNA molecule. Non-functional sequences were excluded, and lower-count sequences lying one edit away from another sequence were also excluded. Based on a fit of two negative binomial distributions, barcode sub-clusters having less than 20% of the maximum read count were discarded. TCRdb trimmed the raw reads at Q25, called clones with MiXCR and kept productive beta chains. For every CDR3 protein sequence, its rows merge into one entry that carries the most common genes and DNA. These V and J calls rely on TCRdb rather than the paper's analysis. This sample has approximately 550,000 distinct CDR3 sequences in its table, and over 20% of those were observed once. Under 0.85% of the sample is taken by the ten largest.

Libraries of naive CD8 T cells were built from anywhere between about 18,000 and 1,000,000 sorted cells, with 10%, 30% or 50% of the purified RNA used. Naive CD8 T cells, defined as CD8+CD4-CCR7+CD45RA+, were FACS-sorted into RLT Plus buffer on a BD FACSAria II. To test detection sensitivity, Jurkat RNA equal to fewer than 13 TCR copies was added to samples of 20,000-1,000,000 naive CD8 T cells. Enrichment of CD8 T cells was done with RosetteSep CD8+ T Cell Enrichment Cocktail plus Ficoll-Paque, and ACK red cell lysis came afterward. With regard to this clonotype: Its antigen remains undetermined. No base qualities exist here, and no much larger clone lies one base off it.

On the study overall, not on this receptor specifically: When barcode sub-clustering was omitted, TCR diversity was inflated by chimeric consensus sequences, with chimeras reaching as high as 47%. A single cell's worth of spiked-in Jurkat TCR RNA was reported detectable even among 850,000 to 1,000,000 naive CD8 T cells. Identical TCR molecules sharing a barcode could cause highly expanded clone sizes to be underestimated. Modeling indicated roughly 3.3 TCR RNA copies recovered per cell, compared with 7.5 to 10 by digital PCR, which implies a capture efficiency of around 30%. Naive libraries contained spiked-in Jurkat TCR RNA (around eleven copies' worth), which is not part of the donor repertoire. Clones above 20 RNA copies held over 97% of molecules in CMV-specific effector cells but under 1% in naive cells.

Material for sequencing was naive CD8+ T cells from blood, with Jurkat cell RNA spiked in. What the cell subset or site label conveys for this sample: FACS-sorted CD8+CD4-CCR7+CD45RA+ naive T cells. The clonotype originates from a human donor in good health. Some libraries in this study had Jurkat cell RNA spiked in.

The DNA sequence is given as TGTGCCAGCAAGCACACACCACAGACCACAGATACGCAGTATTTT. Its amino acids are CASKHTPQTTDTQYF. This chain joins TRBV7-3 to TRBJ2-3, with the D gene not confidently named. The trim is 7 bases for V and 2 bases for J, with a gap of 16 bases between the germline ends. Based on the germline V gene, the CDR1 and CDR2 sequences are SGHTA and FQGTGA. The CDR3 starts with the cysteine, ends with the phenylalanine, and has 15 residues. Here the CDR3 DNA is all that survives: 45 bases in frame from base 1.